This T cell receptor (beta chain) was profiled in a study of tumor-infiltrating lymphocytes in primary liver carcinoma. The input was 450 to 550 ng total RNA; TCR beta cDNA was made from it with a constant-region primer. Employing slightly modified ARM-PCR, three nested multiplex PCR rounds were run, and these gave rise to the TCR beta libraries. TRBV1-TRBV30 forward and Cbeta reverse primers drove the first two approximately 10-cycle rounds. Each CDR3 protein is one row after TCRdb ran MiXCR on the multiplex PCR reads. Of around 40,000 distinct CDR3 sequences listed, approximately 70% are singletons. Starting material for RNA and DNA co-extraction consisted of about 17-30 mg of unsorted bulk tissue. The patients lived with chronic HBV infection and had not yet received any treatment. All tumor specimens exceeded 75% viable tumor cells. V lost 5 bases, J lost 0 bases, and 10 bases lay in between. From germline, CDR1 is SQVTM and CDR2 ANQGSEA. The CDR3 loop spans 13 amino acids.

Study-wide results and caveats: The study found a significantly higher top-250-clone fraction in tumors than in blood (p = 0.039).

This clonotype is medium-sized (0.01 to 0.1%) in the sample. Its antigen is undetermined. This chain uses TRBV29-1 with TRBJ1-2, with TRBD1 as a possible D gene (6 bases). The specimen was liver tumor tissue from sampling region 2. Documented subset: tumor region T2, inferior pole. The receptor was derived from a man in his forties with primary liver carcinoma and hepatitis B virus infection. CDR3 residues: CSVFGQTNYGYTF. CDR3 sequence (DNA): TGCAGCGTTTTCGGACAGACTAACTATGGCTACACCTTC.